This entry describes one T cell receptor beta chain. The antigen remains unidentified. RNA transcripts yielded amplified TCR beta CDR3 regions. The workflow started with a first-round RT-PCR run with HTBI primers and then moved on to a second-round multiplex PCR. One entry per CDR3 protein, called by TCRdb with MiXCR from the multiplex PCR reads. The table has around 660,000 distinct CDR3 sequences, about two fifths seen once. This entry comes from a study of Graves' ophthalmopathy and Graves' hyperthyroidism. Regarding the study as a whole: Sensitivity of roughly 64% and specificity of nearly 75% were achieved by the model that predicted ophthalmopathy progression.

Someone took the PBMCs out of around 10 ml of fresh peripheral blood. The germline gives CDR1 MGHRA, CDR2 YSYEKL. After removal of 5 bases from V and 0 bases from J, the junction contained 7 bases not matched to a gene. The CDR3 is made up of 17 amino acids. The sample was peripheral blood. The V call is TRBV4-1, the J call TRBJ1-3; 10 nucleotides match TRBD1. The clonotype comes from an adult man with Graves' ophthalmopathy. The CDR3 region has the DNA TGCGCCAGCAGCGAAAGACAGGGGGCTAGCTCTGGAAACACCATATATTTT. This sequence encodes CASSERQGASSGNTIYF.